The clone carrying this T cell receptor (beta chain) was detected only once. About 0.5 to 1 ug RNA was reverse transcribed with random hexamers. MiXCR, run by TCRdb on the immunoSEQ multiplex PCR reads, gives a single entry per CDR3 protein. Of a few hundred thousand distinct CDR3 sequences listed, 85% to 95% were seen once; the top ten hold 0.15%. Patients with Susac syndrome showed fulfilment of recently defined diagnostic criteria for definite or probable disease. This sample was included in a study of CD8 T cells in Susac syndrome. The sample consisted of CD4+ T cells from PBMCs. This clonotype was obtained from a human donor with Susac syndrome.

CDR3 in amino acids: CASRRGNTEAFF. The CDR3 DNA sequence: TGTGCCAGCAGGCGGGGGAACACTGAAGCTTTCTTT. This rearrangement joins TRBV7-9 to TRBJ1-1, with no clear D. This CDR3 has 12 residues. Trimming left V 6 bases short and J 1 base short, with 6 bases between. The germline V gene has CDR1 SEHNR and CDR2 FQNEAQ (reference sequence).